One T cell receptor beta chain is described in this entry. The antigen is undetermined. This sample stems from a study of response to subunit inactivated influenza vaccine. The study's findings and limits: Seasonal influenza vaccination, on each occasion, was suggested by the authors to recruit few new T cells.

Using its own MiXCR run on the RT-PCR reads, TCRdb lists one record per CDR3 protein. The sample has hundreds of thousands of distinct CDR3 sequences; 10% to 11% are singletons. Trimming took 4 bases from V and 2 from J, leaving 13 bases between them. The CDR3 is 15 residues long. This chain uses TRBV12-3 or TRBV12-4 with TRBJ2-3, with D perhaps TRBD2 (6 bases). The sequenced sample was PBMCs from blood, obtained roughly 45 days after vaccination. The clonotype comes from a man aged 50-59 years who received an inactivated influenza vaccine. The CDR3 here is CASSSGRLDTDTQYF. The CDR3 region has the DNA TGTGCCAGCAGTTCCGGGAGACTTGACACAGATACGCAGTATTTT.